This T cell receptor beta chain is from a study of cytomegalovirus exposure and HLA in healthy donors. The CDR3 runs to 16 residues. Germline CDR1 GTSNPN, CDR2 SVGIG (reference sequence). Deletions cut 7 bases from V and 0 bases from J, with 19 bases between. Vbeta (60) and Jbeta (13) primers were used in the PCR. Sequenced by immunoSEQ multiplex PCR; TCRdb stores in-frame clones only, minus some. The table records about 150,000 clones, roughly 78% of them present only once. The J gene is TRBJ1-3, the V gene TRBV30, with D possibly matching TRBD1 (5 bases). The sample consisted of PBMCs. The TCR originated in a man aged 50 to 60 in good health and CMV-seropositive. CDR3 DNA: TGTGCCTCCTTAACAAGATCGACAGACTCTGGAAACACCATATATTTT. Amino acids: CASLTRSTDSGNTIYF.